This TCR beta chain was observed in a study of T cell responses to AZD1222 COVID-19 vaccine. Study background: Timing groups of about 4 and about 12 weeks for second doses were pooled.

The germline V gene encodes CDR1 SGHVS and CDR2 FQNEAQ. This CDR3 region has 15 residues. Unmatched junction bases numbered 9, after V lost 7 bases and J lost 4 bases. Study-level results: Most donors were white British, females outnumbered males, and clonal diversity was possibly underestimated. Vaccine-associated CD4 TCRs spanned spike, dominant at 160-218 and 743-854. Regions left unmutated in variants are reportedly the target of nearly half of spike-specific TCRs.

Points on this clone: Its antigen is undetermined.

Sequencing was performed with immunoSEQ multiplex PCR; in TCRdb, only in-frame clones are kept and a portion is missing. Of fewer than 120,000 clones detected, 88% appear once; the ten largest clones hold about 1.6%. Sequenced here: peripheral blood, sampled on day 0 of AZD1222 vaccination. This sequence originates from an adult in good health. The gene calls are TRBV7-8 and TRBJ1-5, with 8 bases fitting TRBD1. CDR3 DNA sequence: TGTGCCAGCACCCCCATGGACAGGGCTAATCAGCCCCAGCATTTT. Its translation is CASTPMDRANQPQHF.